This T cell receptor beta chain was profiled in a study of identical twins (dated by TCRdb to 2016 to 2017). In terms of the full investigation: TCR alpha and beta repertoires from monozygotic twins, unrelated adults of various ages and cord blood were deep-sequenced to test whether fetal clonotypes persist. To rule out contamination, the twin experiments were replicated at different times with different library preparation protocols. What the authors observed across the whole study: Abundant cord blood beta clonotypes had fewer insertions, young adult naive repertoires showed a similar but weaker trend, and memory repertoires showed no such trend. Zero-insertion analyses could be partly confounded by invariant T cells such as MAIT and iNKT, although diverse VJ usage argued against such confounding for most clonotypes. Because the same donors could not be followed over many years, the conclusions depended on cross-sectional statistical analysis. The excess sharing between twins in beta out-of-frame sequences was weaker because fewer shared sequences reduced the signal-to-noise ratio. Recombination models systematically underestimated out-of-frame TCR alpha sharing in monozygotic twins but agreed with sharing between unrelated individuals. Compared with coincidental sharing between unrelated individuals, out-of-frame TCR alpha sequences shared between twins had an excess of sequences with low generation probability.

The CDR3 spans 15 residues, from the cysteine through the phenylalanine. Here the CDR3 DNA is all that survives: 45 bases in frame from base 1. The germline V gene provides CDR1 SQVTM and CDR2 ANQGSEA. V has 6 bases trimmed and J has 5 bases trimmed; junction bases matching no gene number 11. Libraries were prepared through 5' RACE. Instrument on record: Illumina HiSeq 2000. Template switching added a universal primer binding site, and the final cDNA carried a unique molecular identifier that allowed TCR cDNA molecules to be counted accurately. Specific primers in the conserved constant-segment region were used to synthesize first-strand cDNA for the TCR alpha and beta chains. To control for contamination, every cDNA library carried two barcodes: a SMART-Mk sample barcode plus Illumina barcodes. TruSeq adapter sequences and Illumina sample barcodes were added in two successive PCR steps. The TCR alpha and beta cDNA libraries were sequenced on the Illumina HiSeq platform using custom primers. Processing in the source paper ran as follows. Raw reads were processed with MiGEC to extract unique molecular identifiers, and MiXCR was used to determine CDR3 positions. For each individual, recombination models were inferred using an EM algorithm with the repgenHMM and IGoR tools. Shared clonotypes were analyzed with the tcR package in R, and sharing was normalized by the product of cloneset sizes. To study raw recombination free of thymic and clonal selection effects, out-of-frame nonproductive sequences were analyzed. TCRdb trimmed public reads at Q25 via fastp, called clones via MiXCR and kept in-frame beta chains. One record per CDR3 amino acid sequence lists the most common genes and DNA. The V and J calls shown here were made by TCRdb, not taken from the authors' results. Here the sample has roughly 690,000 distinct CDR3 sequences; 5.5% to 6.5% occur a single time. Of the sample, about 1.8% falls within the top ten clones.

Every donor was a healthy Caucasian. Three unrelated non-twin adults were also sequenced: a male aged 18 to 30, a male aged 50 to 59 and a female aged 50 to 59. Miltenyi CD45RO+ enrichment and human naive T-cell isolation kits were used to isolate memory (CD45RO+) and naive T cells from PBMC. This clonotype occurred many times. Its antigen is currently not known. It has no much larger one-base neighbor in the sample; base qualities were not kept. The chain joins TRBV29-1 to TRBJ2-2; 8 nucleotides in the junction match TRBD1. What was sequenced was naive T cells sorted from blood. In the paper's terms, the cell subset or site label means: cells isolated with a human naive T-cell isolation kit. The TCR sequence derives from a man between 18 and 29 years old in good health. The nucleotide sequence is TGCAGCGTAGTAACCGGGACAGGACCGACCGGGGAGCTGTTTTTT. This translates into CSVVTGTGPTGELFF.